The 18 T cell receptor beta chains reported below all come from one sample, sequenced in a study of blood T cell repertoires in COVID-19. Method: immunoSEQ multiplex PCR; TCRdb's copy keeps in-frame clones and lacks some. Of roughly 250,000 clones detected, roughly 86% appear once; the ten largest clones hold about 2.5%. The specimen sequenced was peripheral blood. The origin of the receptors is a woman between 45 and 65 years old with acute or convalescent COVID-19.

V is TRBV5-1 and J is TRBJ2-7; 9 positions agree with TRBD1. The CDR3 consists of 14 residues. Germline loops: CDR1 SGHRS, CDR2 YFSETQ. The V and J ends lost 3 bases and 5 bases, in that order; junction bases with no gene match: 6. The CDR3 region has the DNA TGCGCCAGCAGCTCTTCCGGGACAGGGAACGAGCAGTACTTC. Protein: CASSSSGTGNEQYF.

DNA for the CDR3: TGCGCCAGCAGCCACGGACAGTTTGAAGGCTACACCTTC. Translation gives CASSHGQFEGYTF. The chain links TRBV5-1 to TRBJ1-2; tentative D call: TRBD1 (6 bases). The CDR3 consists of 13 residues. V was trimmed by 4 bases and J by 8 bases, leaving 15 bases between them. In germline, CDR1 is SGHRS, CDR2 YFSETQ. Looking up the rest from reference TRBV5-1 and TRBJ1-2 gives the full variable domain: KAGVTQTPRYLIKTRGQQVTLSCSPISGHRSVSWYQQTPGQGLQFLFEYFSETQRNKGNFPGRFSGRQFSNSRSEMNVSTLELGDSALYLCASSHGQFEGYTFGSGTRLTVV.

The V call is TRBV10-3, the J call TRBJ2-2; D not resolved. Trimming shortened V by 7 bases and J by 1 base, and 10 bases separated the two germline ends. The CDR3 loop spans 14 amino acids. Looked up from germline, CDR1 is ENHRY and CDR2 is SYGVKD. Here the CDR3 reads CAIIQQLNTGELFF. The CDR3 nucleotides read TGTGCCATCATACAGCAACTGAACACCGGGGAGCTGTTTTTT.

V usage is TRBV24-1 and J usage is TRBJ1-2, with D possibly matching TRBD1 (6 bases). The CDR3 contains 17 residues. Germline V gene data show CDR1 as KGHDR and CDR2 as SFDVKD. V lost 3 bases to trimming and J lost 6 bases, with 22 bases between them. In nucleotides, the CDR3 is TGTGCCACCAGTGATCCCCGGGACATGGGCTCTGAAGATGGCTACACCTTC. Its protein is CATSDPRDMGSEDGYTF.

The J gene is TRBJ2-7, the V gene TRBV6-6; D is ambiguous. This CDR3 is built from 13 residues. CDR1 and CDR2 (germline): MNHNY, SVGAGI (reference sequence). V was clipped by 5 bases and J by 3 bases, with 11 bases between them. CDR3 amino acids: CASSPDQYYEQYF. The CDR3 DNA sequence: TGTGCCAGCAGTCCCGATCAGTACTACGAGCAGTACTTC.

The rearrangement links TRBV5-8 to TRBJ2-7; D may be TRBD1 (6 bases). V was clipped by 4 bases and J by 3 bases, with 11 bases between them. There are 13 residues in the CDR3. The germline V gene encodes CDR1 SGHTS and CDR2 YDEGEE. The CDR3 DNA follows: TGTGCCAGCAGCCTGTACAGGGACTACGAGCAGTACTTC. Amino acids: CASSLYRDYEQYF.

The chain carries TRBV28 and TRBJ2-5; 13 nucleotides match TRBD2. The V segment lost 5 bases and the J segment 5 bases; nucleotides outside the gene matches: 5. The CDR3 has 15 amino acids. Germline-derived CDR1 and CDR2 are MDHEN and SYDVKM. CDR3 coding DNA: TGTGCCAGCAGTGCTTGGGGACTAGCGGGGGAGACCCAGTACTTC. It codes for CASSAWGLAGETQYF.

The chain joins TRBV3-1 (or the pseudogene TRBV3-2) to TRBJ1-4; no clear D. The V and J ends lost 6 bases and 5 bases respectively, with 10 bases between them. CDR1 and CDR2 from the germline V gene are LGHDT and YNNKEL (reference sequence). There are 13 residues in the CDR3. CDR3 protein: CASSEGANEKLFF. The CDR3, as DNA: TGTGCCAGCAGTGAGGGTGCAAATGAAAAACTGTTTTTT.

This chain links TRBV18 with TRBJ1-4, with 8 bases identical to TRBD1. V lost 6 bases and J lost 4; bases outside the gene matches: 4. CDR3 length: 14 residues. Looked up from germline, CDR1 is KGHSH and CDR2 is LQKENI. CDR3 in DNA: TGTGCCAGCTCCCTCGGACAGGGTAATGAAAAACTGTTTTTT. Translating gives CASSLGQGNEKLFF.

This chain connects TRBV6-5 to TRBJ1-1; TRBD1 agrees at 8 bases. The CDR3 totals 14 residues. CDR1 is MNHEY and CDR2 is SVGAGI in the germline V gene. Unmatched junction bases numbered 6, after V lost 8 bases and J lost 1 base. CDR3 DNA sequence: TGTGCCAGCGTCAGGGGGACAGGGAACACTGAAGCTTTCTTT. It encodes CASVRGTGNTEAFF.

This rearrangement joins TRBV14 to TRBJ1-2; 8 bases agree with TRBD1. Germline assignment: CDR1 SGHDN and CDR2 FVKESK. The ends lost 1 base at V and 13 bases at J; junction bases unmatched: 8. The CDR3 loop spans 13 amino acids. This CDR3 reads CASSQAGQGIGTF. For the CDR3, the DNA is TGTGCCAGCAGCCAAGCTGGACAGGGTATCGGCACCTTC.

This sequence joins TRBV7-9 and TRBJ2-3, with 10 positions matching TRBD2. J gave up 4 bases and V 5 bases, and 12 bases lay outside the gene matches. The CDR3 extends over 17 amino acids. CDR1 is SEHNR, CDR2 FQNEAQ, per germline (reference sequence). The CDR3 protein is CASSPPSSGRASDTQYF. The CDR3 nucleotides are TGTGCCAGCAGCCCCCCCTCTAGCGGGAGAGCTTCAGATACGCAGTATTTT.

Concerning this clone: This CDR3 is also generated by other DNA sequences in the sample. The chain links TRBV18 to TRBJ2-5; possibly TRBD2 for D (6 bases). The CDR3 runs 14 residues. CDR1 KGHSH and CDR2 LQKENI come from the germline V gene. Trimming left V 3 bases short and J 4 bases short, with 12 bases between. CDR3 sequence: CASSPPVGRETQYF. The CDR3 DNA reads TGTGCCAGCTCACCTCCAGTCGGGAGAGAGACCCAGTACTTC. Together with reference TRBV18 and TRBJ2-5, the CDR3 gives the full variable domain: NAGVMQNPRHLVRRRGQEARLRCSPMKGHSHVYWYRQLPEEGLKFMVYLQKENIIDESGMPKERFSAEFPKEGPSILRIQQVVRGDSAAYFCASSPPVGRETQYFGPGTRLLVL.

The chain links TRBV2 to TRBJ1-2; 8 bases match TRBD1. The junction had 3 bases not matched to a gene; V was cut back by 9 bases and J by 6 bases. Germline-derived CDR1 and CDR2 are SNHLY and FYNNEI. This CDR3 is 11 amino acids long. Here the CDR3 DNA reads TGTGCCAGTAAACAGGGGGATGGCTACACCTTC. Translated: CASKQGDGYTF.

V and J are TRBV4-1 and TRBJ2-4; TRBD1 agrees at 10 bases. CDR1 is MGHRA and CDR2 is YSYEKL in the germline V gene. The CDR3 loop spans 17 amino acids. The trim removed 3 bases at V and 6 bases at J, leaving 11 bases unmatched. The CDR3 sequence is CASSQVFGQGVINIQYF. The CDR3 DNA reads as TGCGCCAGCAGCCAGGTCTTCGGACAGGGGGTTATAAACATTCAGTACTTC.

This chain links TRBV2 with TRBJ1-2; possible D gene TRBD1, 5 bases. CDR1 SNHLY and CDR2 FYNNEI come from the germline V gene. This CDR3 has 15 residues. Deletions cut 2 bases from V and 0 bases from J, with 10 bases between. CDR3 sequence (DNA): TGTGCCAGCAGTGAACAGGCGGGGGCTAACTATGGCTACACCTTC. Its protein is CASSEQAGANYGYTF.

The V gene is TRBV9, the J gene TRBJ2-5; 9 nucleotides match TRBD2. The CDR3 length is 17 residues. The V gene end was trimmed by 0 bases and the J gene end by 4 bases; junction bases not matched to a gene: 10. The germline V gene has CDR1 SGDLS and CDR2 YYNGEE. CDR3 in amino acids: CASSVGVASGASETQYF. For the CDR3, the DNA is TGTGCCAGCAGCGTAGGGGTGGCTAGCGGGGCCTCAGAGACCCAGTACTTC.

This clone was observed a few times. The rearrangement uses TRBV5-1 and TRBJ1-3, with 8 bases that match TRBD1. The germline gives CDR1 SGHRS, CDR2 YFSETQ. Trimming cost V 0 bases and J 3 bases; bases outside gene matches: 5. This CDR3 has 16 amino acids. The CDR3 bases are TGCGCCAGCAGCTTGGGCCAGGGGGCAGGTGGAAACACCATATATTTT. Its protein product is CASSLGQGAGGNTIYF.